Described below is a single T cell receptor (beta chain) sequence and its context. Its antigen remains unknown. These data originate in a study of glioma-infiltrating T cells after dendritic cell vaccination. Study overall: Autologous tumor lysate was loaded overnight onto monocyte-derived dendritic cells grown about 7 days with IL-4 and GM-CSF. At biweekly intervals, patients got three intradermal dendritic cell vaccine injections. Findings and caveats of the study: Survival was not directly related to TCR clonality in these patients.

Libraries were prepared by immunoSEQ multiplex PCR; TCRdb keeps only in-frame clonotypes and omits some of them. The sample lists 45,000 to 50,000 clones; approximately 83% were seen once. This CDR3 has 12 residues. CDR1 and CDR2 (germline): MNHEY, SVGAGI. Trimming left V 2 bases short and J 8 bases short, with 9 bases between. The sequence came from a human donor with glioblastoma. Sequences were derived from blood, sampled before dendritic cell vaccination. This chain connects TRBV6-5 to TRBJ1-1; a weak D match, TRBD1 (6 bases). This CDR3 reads CASSYPGQEAFF. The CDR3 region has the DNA TGTGCCAGCAGTTACCCGGGACAAGAAGCTTTCTTT.